The present T cell receptor (beta chain) was sequenced within a study of early T cells in non-severe SARS-CoV-2 infection. In the study overall: With bulk RNA from unsorted whole blood as input, sequencing yielded unpaired chains.

Germline lookup yields CDR1 SGHTS and CDR2 YDEGEE. Trimming removed 7 bases at V and 2 bases at J, with 9 bases between. The CDR3 sequence is 12 residues long. TCRdb itself ran the 5' RACE reads through MiXCR, one entry per CDR3 protein. The sample lists tens of thousands of distinct CDR3 sequences, roughly 8.7% occurring once. The chain combines TRBV5-8 with TRBJ2-5; D unresolved. The sequence was obtained from an adult who was a healthcare worker with PCR-confirmed SARS-CoV-2 infection or an uninfected control (not recorded which). The starting material was whole blood, obtained at baseline. The CDR3 DNA sequence: TGTGCCAGCCTAGGGTGGCAAGAGACCCAGTACTTC. Its translation: CASLGWQETQYF.